The subject of this entry is one TCR beta chain. This sample was taken from a study of T cell changes during pregnancy in multiple sclerosis. Germline V gene sequence: CDR1 MGHRA, CDR2 YSYEKL. V was shortened by 0 bases and J by 7 bases, with 12 bases between the two germline ends. CDR3 length: 14 amino acids. Libraries were prepared by immunoSEQ multiplex PCR; TCRdb keeps only in-frame clonotypes and omits some of them. In the table there are about 68,000 clones, 90% of which are singletons. The source is a female donor with multiple sclerosis, enrolled in a pregnancy study. The genes are TRBV4-1 and TRBJ1-2; D gene unclear. Sequenced here: peripheral blood, sampled in the third trimester of pregnancy. The CDR3 DNA reads TGCGCCAGCAGCCAAGATAGGCGGGAGTCTGGCTACACCTTC. Amino acid sequence: CASSQDRRESGYTF.